This T cell receptor (beta chain) was identified in a study of T cell responses to AZD1222 COVID-19 vaccine. V lost 9 bases and J 4 bases, leaving 13 bases between the germline ends. The CDR3 spans 12 residues. CDR1 MNHEY and CDR2 SVGAGI come from the germline V gene. This table comes from immunoSEQ multiplex PCR, and its TCRdb copy is limited to in-frame clones, with some not included. The data contain over 110,000 clones, 90% to 95% of them singletons. This sequence was found in an adult who had recovered from COVID-19. The rearrangement joins TRBV6-5 to TRBJ2-7; D might be TRBD1 (5 bases). The starting material was peripheral blood, obtained after recovery from COVID-19. This CDR3 is CASLGALYEQYF. The CDR3, as DNA: TGTGCCAGTCTTGGGGCATTATACGAGCAGTACTTC.